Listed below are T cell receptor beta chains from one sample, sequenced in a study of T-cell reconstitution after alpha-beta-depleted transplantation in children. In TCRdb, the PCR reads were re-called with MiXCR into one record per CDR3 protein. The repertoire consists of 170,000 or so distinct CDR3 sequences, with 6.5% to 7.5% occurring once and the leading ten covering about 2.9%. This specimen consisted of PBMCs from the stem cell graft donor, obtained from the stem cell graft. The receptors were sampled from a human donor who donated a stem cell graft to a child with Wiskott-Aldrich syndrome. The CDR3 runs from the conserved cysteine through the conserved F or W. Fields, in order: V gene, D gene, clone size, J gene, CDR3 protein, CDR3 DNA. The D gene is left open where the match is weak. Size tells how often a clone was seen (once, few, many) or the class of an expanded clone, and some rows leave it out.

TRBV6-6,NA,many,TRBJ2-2,CASGGRGTGELFF,TGTGCCAGCGGGGGGCGCGGCACCGGGGAGCTGTTTTTT
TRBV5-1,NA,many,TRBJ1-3,CASAERAEGNTIYF,TGCGCCAGCGCGGAGAGGGCAGAAGGAAACACCATATATTTT
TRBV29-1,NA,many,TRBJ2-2,CSVRQTRDTGELFF,TGCAGCGTTCGGCAGACGAGGGACACCGGGGAGCTGTTTTTT
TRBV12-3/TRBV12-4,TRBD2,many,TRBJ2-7,CASRISGNYEQYF,TGTGCCAGCAGAATTAGCGGGAACTACGAGCAGTACTTC
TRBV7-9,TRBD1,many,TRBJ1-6,CASSFADRAPDSPLHF,TGTGCCAGCAGCTTCGCCGACAGGGCTCCTGATTCACCCCTCCACTTT
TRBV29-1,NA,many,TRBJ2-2,CSVAGTSNTGELFF,TGCAGCGTGGCAGGCACCTCGAACACCGGGGAGCTGTTTTTT
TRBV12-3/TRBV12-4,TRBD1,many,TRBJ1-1,CASTKTGVPEAFF,TGTGCCAGCACCAAGACAGGGGTCCCTGAAGCTTTCTTT
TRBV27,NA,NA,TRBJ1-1,CASSLSPGIFTEAFF,TGTGCCAGCAGTTTATCGCCTGGCATATTCACTGAAGCTTTCTTT
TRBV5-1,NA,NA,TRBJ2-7,CASSTVDRARRTYEQYF,TGCGCCAGCAGCACGGTTGACAGAGCACGTCGTACCTACGAGCAGTACTTC
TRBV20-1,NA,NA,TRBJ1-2,CSARIVQVENSVRTNYGYTF,TGCAGTGCTAGAATCGTCCAGGTTGAGAATTCGGTCCGTACTAACTATGGCTACACCTTC
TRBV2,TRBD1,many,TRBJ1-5,CASRGQVYSNQPQHF,TGTGCCAGCAGAGGACAGGTTTATAGCAATCAGCCCCAGCATTTT
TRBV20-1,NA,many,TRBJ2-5,CSAREDVWETQYF,TGCAGTGCTAGAGAGGATGTGTGGGAGACCCAGTACTTC
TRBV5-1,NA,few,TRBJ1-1,CASSLANGHSGAEAFF,TGCGCCAGCAGCTTGGCCAATGGACACTCGGGGGCTGAAGCTTTCTTT
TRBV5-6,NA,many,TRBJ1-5,CASSLGEGVQPQHF,TGTGCCAGCAGCTTGGGAGAAGGGGTTCAGCCCCAGCATTTT
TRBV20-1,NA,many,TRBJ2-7,CSARDSGDEQYF,TGCAGTGCTAGAGATTCCGGAGACGAGCAGTACTTC
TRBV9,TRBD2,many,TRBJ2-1,CASSPQLAGNEQFF,TGTGCCAGCAGCCCACAACTAGCGGGCAATGAGCAGTTCTTC